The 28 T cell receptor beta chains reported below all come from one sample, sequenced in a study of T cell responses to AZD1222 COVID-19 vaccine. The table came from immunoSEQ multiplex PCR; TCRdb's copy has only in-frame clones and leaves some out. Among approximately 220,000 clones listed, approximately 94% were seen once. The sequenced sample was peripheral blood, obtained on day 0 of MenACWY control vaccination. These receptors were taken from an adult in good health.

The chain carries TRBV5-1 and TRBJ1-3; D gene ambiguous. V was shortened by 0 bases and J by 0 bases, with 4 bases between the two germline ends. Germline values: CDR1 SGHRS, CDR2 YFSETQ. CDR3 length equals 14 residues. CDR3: CASSLALSGNTIYF. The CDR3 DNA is TGCGCCAGCAGCTTGGCCCTCTCTGGAAACACCATATATTTT.

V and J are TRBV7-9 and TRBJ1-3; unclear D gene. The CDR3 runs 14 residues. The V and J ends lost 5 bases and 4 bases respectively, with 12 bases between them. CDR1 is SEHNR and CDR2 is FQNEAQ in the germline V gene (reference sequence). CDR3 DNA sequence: TGTGCCAGCAGCCACGACACACTGGGAAACACCATATATTTT. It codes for CASSHDTLGNTIYF.

This CDR3 reads CASSLEGQITGNTIYF. CDR3 coding DNA: TGCGCCAGCAGCTTGGAGGGACAGATAACTGGAAACACCATATATTTT. V is TRBV5-1 and J is TRBJ1-3, with 7 bases that match TRBD1. This CDR3 has 16 amino acids. After removal of 0 bases from V and 2 bases from J, the junction contained 5 bases not matched to a gene. Germline CDR1 is SGHRS and CDR2 is YFSETQ.

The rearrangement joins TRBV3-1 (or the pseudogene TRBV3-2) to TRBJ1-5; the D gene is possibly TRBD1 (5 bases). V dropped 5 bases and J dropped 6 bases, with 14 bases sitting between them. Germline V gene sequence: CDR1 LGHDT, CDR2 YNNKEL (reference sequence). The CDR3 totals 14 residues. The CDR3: CASSEMQGPQPQHF. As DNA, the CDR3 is TGTGCCAGCAGCGAGATGCAGGGACCTCAGCCCCAGCATTTT.

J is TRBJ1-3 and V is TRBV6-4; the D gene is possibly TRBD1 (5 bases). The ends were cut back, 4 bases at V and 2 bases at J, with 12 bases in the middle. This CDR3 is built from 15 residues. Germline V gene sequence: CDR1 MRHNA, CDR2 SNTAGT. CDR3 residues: CASSAGPEAGNTIYF. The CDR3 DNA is TGTGCCAGCAGTGCAGGGCCAGAAGCTGGAAACACCATATATTTT.

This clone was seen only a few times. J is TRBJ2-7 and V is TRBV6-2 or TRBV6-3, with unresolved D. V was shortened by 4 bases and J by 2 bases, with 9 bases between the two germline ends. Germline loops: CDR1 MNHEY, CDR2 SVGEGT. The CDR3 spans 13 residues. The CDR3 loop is CASSSPNPYEQYF. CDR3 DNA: TGTGCCAGCAGTTCCCCGAACCCCTACGAGCAGTACTTC.

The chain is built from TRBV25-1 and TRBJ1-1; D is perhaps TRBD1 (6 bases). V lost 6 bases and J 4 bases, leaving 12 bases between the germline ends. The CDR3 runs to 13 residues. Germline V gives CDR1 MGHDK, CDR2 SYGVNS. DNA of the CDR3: TGTGCCAGCAGACAGGGAAGGGTCACTGAAGCTTTCTTT. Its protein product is CASRQGRVTEAFF.

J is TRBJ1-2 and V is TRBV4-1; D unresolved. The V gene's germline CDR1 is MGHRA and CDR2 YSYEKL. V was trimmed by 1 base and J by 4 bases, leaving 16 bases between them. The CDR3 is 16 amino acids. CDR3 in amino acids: CASSQVSTASIYGYTF. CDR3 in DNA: TGCGCCAGCAGCCAAGTTAGCACAGCCTCAATCTATGGCTACACCTTC.

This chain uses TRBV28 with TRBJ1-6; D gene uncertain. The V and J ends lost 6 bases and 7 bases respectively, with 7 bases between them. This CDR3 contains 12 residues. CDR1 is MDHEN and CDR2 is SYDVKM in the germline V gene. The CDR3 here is CASRKQNSPLHF. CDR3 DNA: TGTGCCAGCAGAAAACAGAATTCACCCCTCCACTTT.

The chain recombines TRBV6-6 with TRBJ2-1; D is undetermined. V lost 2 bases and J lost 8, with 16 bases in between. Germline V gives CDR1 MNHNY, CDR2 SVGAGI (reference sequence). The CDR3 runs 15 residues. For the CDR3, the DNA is TGTGCCAGCAGTTACCCCCGCGAAGGAAACCATGAGCAGTTCTTC. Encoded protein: CASSYPREGNHEQFF.

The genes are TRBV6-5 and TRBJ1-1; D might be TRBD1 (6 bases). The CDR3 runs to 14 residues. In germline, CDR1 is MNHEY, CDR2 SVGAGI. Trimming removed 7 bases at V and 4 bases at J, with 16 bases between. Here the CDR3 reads CASTQDRWGTEAFF. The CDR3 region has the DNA TGTGCCAGCACCCAAGACAGGTGGGGCACTGAAGCTTTCTTT.

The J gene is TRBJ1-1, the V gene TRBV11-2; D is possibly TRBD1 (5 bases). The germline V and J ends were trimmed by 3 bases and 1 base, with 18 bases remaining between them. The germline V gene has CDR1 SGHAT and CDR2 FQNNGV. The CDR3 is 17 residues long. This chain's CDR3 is CASSLIGEIFWNTEAFF. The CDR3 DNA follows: TGTGCCAGCAGCTTGATAGGGGAAATTTTTTGGAACACTGAAGCTTTCTTT.

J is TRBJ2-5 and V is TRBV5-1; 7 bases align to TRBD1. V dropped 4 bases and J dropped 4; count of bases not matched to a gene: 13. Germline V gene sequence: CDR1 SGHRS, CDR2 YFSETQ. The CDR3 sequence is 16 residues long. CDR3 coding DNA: TGCGCCAGCAGCCCCGGCCCTCGACAGGGAGTAGAGACCCAGTACTTC. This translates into CASSPGPRQGVETQYF.

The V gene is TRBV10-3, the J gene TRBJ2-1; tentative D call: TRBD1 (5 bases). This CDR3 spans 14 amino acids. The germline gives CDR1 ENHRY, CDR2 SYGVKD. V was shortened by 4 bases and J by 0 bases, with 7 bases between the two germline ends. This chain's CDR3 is CAISAQASYNEQFF. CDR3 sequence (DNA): TGTGCCATCAGTGCACAGGCCTCCTACAATGAGCAGTTCTTC.

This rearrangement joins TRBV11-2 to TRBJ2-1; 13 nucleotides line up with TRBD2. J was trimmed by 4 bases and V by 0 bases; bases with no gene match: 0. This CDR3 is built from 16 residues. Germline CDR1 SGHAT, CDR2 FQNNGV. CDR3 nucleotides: TGTGCCAGCAGCTTAGAGGGACTAGCGGGGTACAATGAGCAGTTCTTC. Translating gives CASSLEGLAGYNEQFF.

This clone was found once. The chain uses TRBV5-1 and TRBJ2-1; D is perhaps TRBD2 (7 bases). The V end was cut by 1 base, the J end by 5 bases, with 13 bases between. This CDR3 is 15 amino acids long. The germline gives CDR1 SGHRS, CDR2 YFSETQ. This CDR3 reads CASSLSPGGNNEQFF. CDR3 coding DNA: TGCGCCAGCAGCTTGAGTCCGGGGGGCAACAATGAGCAGTTCTTC.

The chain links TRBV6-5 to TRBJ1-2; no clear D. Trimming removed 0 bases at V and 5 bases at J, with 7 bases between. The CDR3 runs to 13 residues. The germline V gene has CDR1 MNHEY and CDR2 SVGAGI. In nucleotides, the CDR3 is TGTGCCAGCAGTTACTCGAAGAGGTATGGCTACACCTTC. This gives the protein CASSYSKRYGYTF.

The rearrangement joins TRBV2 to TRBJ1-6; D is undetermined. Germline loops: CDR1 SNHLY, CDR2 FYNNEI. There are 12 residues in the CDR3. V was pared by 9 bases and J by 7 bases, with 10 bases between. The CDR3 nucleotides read TGTGCCAGGAGACGGATAAATTCACCCCTCCACTTT. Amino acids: CARRRINSPLHF.

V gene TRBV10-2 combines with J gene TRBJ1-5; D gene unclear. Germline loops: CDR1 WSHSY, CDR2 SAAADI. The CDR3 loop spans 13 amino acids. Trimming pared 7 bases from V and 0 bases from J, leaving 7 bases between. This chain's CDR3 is CASKVSSNQPQHF. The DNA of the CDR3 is TGCGCCAGCAAGGTATCTAGCAATCAGCCCCAGCATTTT.

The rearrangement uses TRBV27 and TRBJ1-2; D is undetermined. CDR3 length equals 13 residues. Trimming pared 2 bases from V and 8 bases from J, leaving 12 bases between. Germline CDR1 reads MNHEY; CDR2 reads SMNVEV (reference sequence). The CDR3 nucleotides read TGTGCCAGCAGTTTAGAGGCGGGCGGGGGCTACACCTTC. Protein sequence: CASSLEAGGGYTF.

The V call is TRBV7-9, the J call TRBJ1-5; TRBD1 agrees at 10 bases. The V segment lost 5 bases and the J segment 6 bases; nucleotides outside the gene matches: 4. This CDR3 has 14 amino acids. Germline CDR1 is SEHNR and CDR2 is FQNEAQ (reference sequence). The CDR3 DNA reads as TGTGCCAGCAGCCGTGGACAGGGGGTTCAGCCCCAGCATTTT. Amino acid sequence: CASSRGQGVQPQHF.

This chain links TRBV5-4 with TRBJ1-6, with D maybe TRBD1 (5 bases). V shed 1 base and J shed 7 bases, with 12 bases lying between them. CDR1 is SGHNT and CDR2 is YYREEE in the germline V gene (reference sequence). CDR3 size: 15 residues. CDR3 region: CASSLKAGLNSPLHF. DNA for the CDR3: TGTGCCAGCAGCTTGAAGGCAGGGTTGAATTCACCCCTCCACTTT.

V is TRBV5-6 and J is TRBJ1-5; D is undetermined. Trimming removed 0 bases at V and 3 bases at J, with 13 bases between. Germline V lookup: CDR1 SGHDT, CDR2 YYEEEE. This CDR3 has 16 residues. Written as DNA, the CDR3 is TGTGCCAGCAGCTTGGTATCGGCAGAGAACAATCAGCCCCAGCATTTT. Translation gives CASSLVSAENNQPQHF.

For the CDR3, the DNA is TGCGCCAGCAGCCAAGAAGTAGCGGGGGGGCTCCTGTTCAATGAGCAGTTCTTC. Translating it yields CASSQEVAGGLLFNEQFF. This chain links TRBV4-1 with TRBJ2-1; 11 bases align to TRBD2. Germline V gives CDR1 MGHRA, CDR2 YSYEKL. The CDR3 loop spans 18 amino acids. Trimming at V came to 0 bases and at J to 6 bases, leaving 10 bases not matched to a gene.

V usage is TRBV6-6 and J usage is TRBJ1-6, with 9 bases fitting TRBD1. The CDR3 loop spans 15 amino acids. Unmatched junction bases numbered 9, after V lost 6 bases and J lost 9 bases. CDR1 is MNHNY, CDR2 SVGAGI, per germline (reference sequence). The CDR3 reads CASRLRDRVFSPLHF. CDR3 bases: TGTGCCAGCAGACTCCGGGACAGGGTTTTTTCACCCCTCCACTTT.

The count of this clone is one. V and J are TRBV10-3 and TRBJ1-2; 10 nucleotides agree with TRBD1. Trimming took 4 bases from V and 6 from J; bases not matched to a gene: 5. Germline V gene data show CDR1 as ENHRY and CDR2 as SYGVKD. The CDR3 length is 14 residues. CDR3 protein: CAISGTGGTDGYTF. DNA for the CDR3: TGTGCCATCAGTGGGACAGGGGGGACGGATGGCTACACCTTC.

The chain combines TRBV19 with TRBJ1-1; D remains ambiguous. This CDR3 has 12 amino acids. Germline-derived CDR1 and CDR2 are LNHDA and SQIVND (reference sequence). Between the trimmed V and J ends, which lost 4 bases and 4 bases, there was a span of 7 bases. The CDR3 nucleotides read TGTGCCAGTAGTAGGGTGGGCACTGAAGCTTTCTTT. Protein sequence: CASSRVGTEAFF.

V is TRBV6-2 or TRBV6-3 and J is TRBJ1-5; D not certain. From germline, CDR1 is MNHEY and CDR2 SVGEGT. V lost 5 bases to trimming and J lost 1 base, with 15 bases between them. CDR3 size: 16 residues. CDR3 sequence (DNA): TGTGCCAGCAGTGGACCCCGACGGGAGAGCAATCAGCCCCAGCATTTT. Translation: CASSGPRRESNQPQHF.